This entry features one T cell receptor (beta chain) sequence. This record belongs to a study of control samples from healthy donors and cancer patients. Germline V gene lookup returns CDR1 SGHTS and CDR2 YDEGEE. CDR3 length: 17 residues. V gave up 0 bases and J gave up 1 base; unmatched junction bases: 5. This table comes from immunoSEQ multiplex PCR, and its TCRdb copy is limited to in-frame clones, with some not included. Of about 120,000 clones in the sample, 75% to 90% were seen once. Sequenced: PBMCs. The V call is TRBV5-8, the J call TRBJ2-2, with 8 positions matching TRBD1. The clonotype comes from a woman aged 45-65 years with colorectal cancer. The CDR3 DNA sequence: TGTGCCAGCAGCTTGGGGCACGGACAGGGGAACACCGGGGAGCTGTTTTTT. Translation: CASSLGHGQGNTGELFF.